Listed below are T cell receptor beta chains from one sample, sequenced in a study of shared clonotypes between healthy human individuals. TCRdb's copy holds only in-frame clones and misses some; the assay was immunoSEQ multiplex PCR. Here the sample spans nearly 600,000 clones, over 95% being singletons. Sequenced material: naive CD8+ T cells sorted from blood. The receptors here all came from a woman under 40 in good health. Both conserved end residues are part of each CDR3. D genes are given only for firm matches. Clone size is shown for a subset of rows, as once, few, many or a class of expanded clone.

D gene: .; V gene: TRBV28; J gene: TRBJ1-5; clone size: few; CDR3 DNA: TGTGCCAGCAGTTTATTCAGGGACAATCAGCCCCAGCATTTT; CDR3 protein: CASSLFRDNQPQHF
D gene: .; V gene: TRBV7-9; J gene: TRBJ2-1; clone size: .; CDR3 DNA: TGTGCCAGCAGCTTAATCTCCCCTTACAATGAGCAGTTCTTC; CDR3 protein: CASSLISPYNEQFF
D gene: TRBD2; V gene: TRBV7-6; J gene: TRBJ2-7; clone size: .; CDR3 DNA: TGTGCCAGCAGCGTAACCGGGACTAGCGGGTCTGTGCAGTACTTC; CDR3 protein: CASSVTGTSGSVQYF
D gene: .; V gene: TRBV10-2; J gene: TRBJ2-7; clone size: .; CDR3 DNA: TGCGCCAGCAGTAGATACCGGGAAAGTAGGGAGGACGAGCAGTACTTC; CDR3 protein: CASSRYRESREDEQYF
D gene: .; V gene: TRBV30; J gene: TRBJ2-7; clone size: .; CDR3 DNA: TGTGCCTGGCGGGACCTAGCCTACGAGCAGTACTTC; CDR3 protein: CAWRDLAYEQYF
D gene: .; V gene: TRBV27; J gene: TRBJ1-5; clone size: .; CDR3 DNA: TGTGCCAGCAGTCCCCGGGGGACAAATCAGCCCCAGCATTTT; CDR3 protein: CASSPRGTNQPQHF
D gene: TRBD2; V gene: TRBV4-1; J gene: TRBJ2-5; clone size: .; CDR3 DNA: TGCGCCAGCAGCCACTCGGGAGGGGGAGTAGGTCAAGAGACCCAGTACTTC; CDR3 protein: CASSHSGGGVGQETQYF
D gene: .; V gene: TRBV19; J gene: TRBJ1-5; clone size: .; CDR3 DNA: TGTGCCAGTAGTATGGCAGCATATAGCAATCAGCCCCAGCATTTT; CDR3 protein: CASSMAAYSNQPQHF
D gene: TRBD2; V gene: TRBV25-1; J gene: TRBJ2-1; clone size: .; CDR3 DNA: TGTGCCAGCAGTGCTGGACTAGCTGAGCAGTTCTTC; CDR3 protein: CASSAGLAEQFF
D gene: .; V gene: TRBV18; J gene: TRBJ2-7; clone size: .; CDR3 DNA: TGTGCCAGCTCACCAGGGGGCGGCGAGCAGTACTTC; CDR3 protein: CASSPGGGEQYF
D gene: TRBD2; V gene: TRBV5-6; J gene: TRBJ2-7; clone size: once; CDR3 DNA: TGTGCCAGCAGCTTGAACGGGAGGCCAGCCTACGAGCAGTACTTC; CDR3 protein: CASSLNGRPAYEQYF
D gene: .; V gene: TRBV5-1; J gene: TRBJ2-7; clone size: .; CDR3 DNA: TGCGCCAGCAGCTTGGACAGAACCTACGAGCAGTACTTC; CDR3 protein: CASSLDRTYEQYF
D gene: TRBD2; V gene: TRBV9; J gene: TRBJ2-1; clone size: .; CDR3 DNA: TGTGCCAGCAGCGTAGCACTAGCGGGTGAGCAGTTCTTC; CDR3 protein: CASSVALAGEQFF
D gene: .; V gene: TRBV10-2; J gene: TRBJ2-1; clone size: .; CDR3 DNA: TGCGCCAGCAGTGAGGTTACAGGGATGCCGCATGAGCAGTTCTTC; CDR3 protein: CASSEVTGMPHEQFF
D gene: .; V gene: TRBV10-1; J gene: TRBJ1-2; clone size: .; CDR3 DNA: TGCGCCACTATGGGCTGGGGCTACACCTTC; CDR3 protein: CATMGWGYTF
D gene: TRBD1; V gene: TRBV29-1; J gene: TRBJ1-4; clone size: once; CDR3 DNA: TGCAGCGTCCGAGGTGGGACAGAAATTGAAAAACTGTTTTTT; CDR3 protein: CSVRGGTEIEKLFF
D gene: TRBD1; V gene: TRBV27; J gene: TRBJ2-7; clone size: once; CDR3 DNA: TGTGCCAGCAGTGCCGGGACAGGGGGCTTCTACGAGCAGTACTTC; CDR3 protein: CASSAGTGGFYEQYF
D gene: TRBD1; V gene: TRBV7-9; J gene: TRBJ2-3; clone size: .; CDR3 DNA: TGTGCCAGCAGCCCTGACAGGGGGTTTTCGGCAGATACGCAGTATTTT; CDR3 protein: CASSPDRGFSADTQYF
D gene: .; V gene: TRBV19; J gene: TRBJ1-1; clone size: .; CDR3 DNA: TGTGCCAGTGCCGGCACTGAAGCTTTCTTT; CDR3 protein: CASAGTEAFF
D gene: TRBD1; V gene: TRBV5-6; J gene: TRBJ2-5; clone size: .; CDR3 DNA: TGTGCCAGCAGCTTGGGGGACAGGGCGGAGACCCAGTACTTC; CDR3 protein: CASSLGDRAETQYF
D gene: TRBD2; V gene: TRBV9; J gene: TRBJ2-3; clone size: .; CDR3 DNA: TGTGCCAGCTCGGACTCCATGGGTGGTTCGGCGGGAGGAAGGACAGATACGCAGTATTTT; CDR3 protein: CASSDSMGGSAGGRTDTQYF
D gene: .; V gene: TRBV7-9; J gene: TRBJ2-1; clone size: .; CDR3 DNA: TGTGCCAGCAGCTTAGTGGCAGTGGTTGGCTCCTACAATGAGCAGTTCTTC; CDR3 protein: CASSLVAVVGSYNEQFF
D gene: .; V gene: TRBV5-5; J gene: TRBJ1-2; clone size: once; CDR3 DNA: TGTGCCAGCAGCTTGCGGGACATTTATGGCTACACCTTC; CDR3 protein: CASSLRDIYGYTF
D gene: TRBD2; V gene: TRBV4-2; J gene: TRBJ2-2; clone size: once; CDR3 DNA: TGTGCCAGCAGCCAAATAATGCGATTCGGGACTAGCGGGGAGAGAGGCACCGGGGAGCTGTTTTTT; CDR3 protein: CASSQIMRFGTSGERGTGELFF
D gene: .; V gene: TRBV13; J gene: TRBJ2-3; clone size: .; CDR3 DNA: TGTGCCAGCAGCGCCCAGACTAGTTTTGAAGATACGCAGTATTTT; CDR3 protein: CASSAQTSFEDTQYF
D gene: .; V gene: TRBV10-2; J gene: TRBJ1-4; clone size: .; CDR3 DNA: TGCGCCAGCATCCCAAACAGGGTACGGGAAAAACTGTTTTTT; CDR3 protein: CASIPNRVREKLFF
D gene: .; V gene: TRBV7-6; J gene: TRBJ2-7; clone size: .; CDR3 DNA: TGTGCCAGCAGCTTACAAGCGGGTAGCTCCTACGAGCAGTACTTC; CDR3 protein: CASSLQAGSSYEQYF
D gene: .; V gene: TRBV5-6; J gene: TRBJ1-6; clone size: .; CDR3 DNA: TGTGCCAGCAGCCTCGTTTTGGAGGTTTCCAATTCACCCCTCCACTTT; CDR3 protein: CASSLVLEVSNSPLHF
D gene: TRBD2; V gene: TRBV10-3; J gene: TRBJ2-5; clone size: .; CDR3 DNA: TGTGCCATCAGTGAGTGGGGGACTAGCGGGACAGAGACCCAGTACTTC; CDR3 protein: CAISEWGTSGTETQYF
D gene: .; V gene: TRBV28; J gene: TRBJ2-1; clone size: .; CDR3 DNA: TGTGCCAGCAGCTGGGACTCGAGCTCCTACAATGAGCAGTTCTTC; CDR3 protein: CASSWDSSSYNEQFF
D gene: .; V gene: TRBV29-1; J gene: TRBJ1-1; clone size: .; CDR3 DNA: TGCAGCGTTTTAGGGGGGAACACTGAAGCTTTCTTT; CDR3 protein: CSVLGGNTEAFF
D gene: TRBD2; V gene: TRBV7-7; J gene: TRBJ2-1; clone size: .; CDR3 DNA: TGTGCCAGCAGCTTGCTGCAGACTAGCGGGGGGGATGAGCAGTTCTTC; CDR3 protein: CASSLLQTSGGDEQFF
D gene: .; V gene: TRBV5-8; J gene: TRBJ2-7; clone size: .; CDR3 DNA: TGTGCCAGCAGCTCCCGGGGGGCCGAGTGGTATTACGAGCAGTACTTC; CDR3 protein: CASSSRGAEWYYEQYF
D gene: .; V gene: TRBV5-4; J gene: TRBJ1-1; clone size: .; CDR3 DNA: TGTGCCAGCAGCTTGGAGGATAGGTACACTGAAGCTTTCTTT; CDR3 protein: CASSLEDRYTEAFF
D gene: TRBD2; V gene: TRBV4-1; J gene: TRBJ2-7; clone size: once; CDR3 DNA: TGCGCCAGCAGCCAGTTACTAGCGGGGGGGTCCTACGAGCAGTACTTC; CDR3 protein: CASSQLLAGGSYEQYF
D gene: .; V gene: TRBV28; J gene: TRBJ2-7; clone size: .; CDR3 DNA: TGTGCCAGCAGTTTAGCGGGACAGATCCACGAGCAGTACTTC; CDR3 protein: CASSLAGQIHEQYF
D gene: .; V gene: TRBV15; J gene: TRBJ2-7; clone size: .; CDR3 DNA: TGTGCCACCAGCAGAGAAGGGGAACAGGCCCTCTACGAGCAGTACTTC; CDR3 protein: CATSREGEQALYEQYF
D gene: .; V gene: TRBV6-6; J gene: TRBJ1-5; clone size: .; CDR3 DNA: TGTGCCAGCAGTTACACATTTAGCAATCAGCCCCAGCATTTT; CDR3 protein: CASSYTFSNQPQHF
D gene: TRBD1; V gene: TRBV23-1; J gene: TRBJ1-4; clone size: .; CDR3 DNA: TGCGCCAGCAGTCAATATGGACAGGGTAAGGATGAAAAACTGTTTTTT; CDR3 protein: CASSQYGQGKDEKLFF
D gene: .; V gene: TRBV7-8; J gene: TRBJ2-7; clone size: .; CDR3 DNA: TGTGCCAGCAGCCCTTTTAGCCCTGTAAGTCCGGGATCGGGCGAGCAGTACTTC; CDR3 protein: CASSPFSPVSPGSGEQYF
D gene: TRBD2; V gene: TRBV28; J gene: TRBJ2-1; clone size: once; CDR3 DNA: TGTGCCAGCAGTTTACGGACTAGCGGGGACAATGAGCAGTTCTTC; CDR3 protein: CASSLRTSGDNEQFF
D gene: .; V gene: TRBV5-1; J gene: TRBJ1-1; clone size: .; CDR3 DNA: TGCGCCAGCAAGAGGGAAAGGGTGAACACTGAAGCTTTCTTT; CDR3 protein: CASKRERVNTEAFF
D gene: .; V gene: TRBV7-9; J gene: TRBJ2-2; clone size: .; CDR3 DNA: TGTGCCAGCAGCTCATCGGGCGGCAGGGAGACCGGGGAGCTGTTTTTT; CDR3 protein: CASSSSGGRETGELFF
D gene: .; V gene: TRBV2; J gene: TRBJ1-1; clone size: .; CDR3 DNA: TGTGCCAGCAGTGAGGGACCGAACACTGAAGCTTTCTTT; CDR3 protein: CASSEGPNTEAFF
D gene: .; V gene: TRBV7-9; J gene: TRBJ2-7; clone size: .; CDR3 DNA: TGTGCCAGCAGCCCGGCCTACGAGCAGTACTTC; CDR3 protein: CASSPAYEQYF
D gene: TRBD1; V gene: TRBV6-1; J gene: TRBJ2-1; clone size: .; CDR3 DNA: TGTGCCAGCAGTGAAGCTCGGGTGTGGGAGATGCGGTGGGACAGGGGTGACAATGAGCAGTTCTTC; CDR3 protein: CASSEARVWEMRWDRGDNEQFF
D gene: .; V gene: TRBV4-1; J gene: TRBJ2-2; clone size: .; CDR3 DNA: TGCGCCAGCAGCCAAGAATGGCCACAGAACACCGGGGAGCTGTTTTTT; CDR3 protein: CASSQEWPQNTGELFF
D gene: .; V gene: TRBV5-6; J gene: TRBJ1-1; clone size: .; CDR3 DNA: TGTGCCAGCAGCCTTAACACTGAAGCTTTCTTT; CDR3 protein: CASSLNTEAFF
D gene: .; V gene: TRBV28; J gene: TRBJ2-7; clone size: .; CDR3 DNA: TGTGCCAGCGCGGACTCCTCCTACGAGCAGTACTTC; CDR3 protein: CASADSSYEQYF
D gene: TRBD2; V gene: TRBV4-2; J gene: TRBJ2-3; clone size: .; CDR3 DNA: TGTGCCAGCAGCCAAGTACTAGCGGGAGGAGAATTCCATTTGGATACGCAGTATTTT; CDR3 protein: CASSQVLAGGEFHLDTQYF
D gene: .; V gene: TRBV19; J gene: TRBJ2-7; clone size: .; CDR3 DNA: TGTGCCAGTAGTATAGAACACAGGGCGCCCGAGCAGTACTTC; CDR3 protein: CASSIEHRAPEQYF
D gene: .; V gene: TRBV30; J gene: TRBJ1-3; clone size: .; CDR3 DNA: TGTGCCTGGAGTACTGTCTCTGGAAACACCATATATTTT; CDR3 protein: CAWSTVSGNTIYF